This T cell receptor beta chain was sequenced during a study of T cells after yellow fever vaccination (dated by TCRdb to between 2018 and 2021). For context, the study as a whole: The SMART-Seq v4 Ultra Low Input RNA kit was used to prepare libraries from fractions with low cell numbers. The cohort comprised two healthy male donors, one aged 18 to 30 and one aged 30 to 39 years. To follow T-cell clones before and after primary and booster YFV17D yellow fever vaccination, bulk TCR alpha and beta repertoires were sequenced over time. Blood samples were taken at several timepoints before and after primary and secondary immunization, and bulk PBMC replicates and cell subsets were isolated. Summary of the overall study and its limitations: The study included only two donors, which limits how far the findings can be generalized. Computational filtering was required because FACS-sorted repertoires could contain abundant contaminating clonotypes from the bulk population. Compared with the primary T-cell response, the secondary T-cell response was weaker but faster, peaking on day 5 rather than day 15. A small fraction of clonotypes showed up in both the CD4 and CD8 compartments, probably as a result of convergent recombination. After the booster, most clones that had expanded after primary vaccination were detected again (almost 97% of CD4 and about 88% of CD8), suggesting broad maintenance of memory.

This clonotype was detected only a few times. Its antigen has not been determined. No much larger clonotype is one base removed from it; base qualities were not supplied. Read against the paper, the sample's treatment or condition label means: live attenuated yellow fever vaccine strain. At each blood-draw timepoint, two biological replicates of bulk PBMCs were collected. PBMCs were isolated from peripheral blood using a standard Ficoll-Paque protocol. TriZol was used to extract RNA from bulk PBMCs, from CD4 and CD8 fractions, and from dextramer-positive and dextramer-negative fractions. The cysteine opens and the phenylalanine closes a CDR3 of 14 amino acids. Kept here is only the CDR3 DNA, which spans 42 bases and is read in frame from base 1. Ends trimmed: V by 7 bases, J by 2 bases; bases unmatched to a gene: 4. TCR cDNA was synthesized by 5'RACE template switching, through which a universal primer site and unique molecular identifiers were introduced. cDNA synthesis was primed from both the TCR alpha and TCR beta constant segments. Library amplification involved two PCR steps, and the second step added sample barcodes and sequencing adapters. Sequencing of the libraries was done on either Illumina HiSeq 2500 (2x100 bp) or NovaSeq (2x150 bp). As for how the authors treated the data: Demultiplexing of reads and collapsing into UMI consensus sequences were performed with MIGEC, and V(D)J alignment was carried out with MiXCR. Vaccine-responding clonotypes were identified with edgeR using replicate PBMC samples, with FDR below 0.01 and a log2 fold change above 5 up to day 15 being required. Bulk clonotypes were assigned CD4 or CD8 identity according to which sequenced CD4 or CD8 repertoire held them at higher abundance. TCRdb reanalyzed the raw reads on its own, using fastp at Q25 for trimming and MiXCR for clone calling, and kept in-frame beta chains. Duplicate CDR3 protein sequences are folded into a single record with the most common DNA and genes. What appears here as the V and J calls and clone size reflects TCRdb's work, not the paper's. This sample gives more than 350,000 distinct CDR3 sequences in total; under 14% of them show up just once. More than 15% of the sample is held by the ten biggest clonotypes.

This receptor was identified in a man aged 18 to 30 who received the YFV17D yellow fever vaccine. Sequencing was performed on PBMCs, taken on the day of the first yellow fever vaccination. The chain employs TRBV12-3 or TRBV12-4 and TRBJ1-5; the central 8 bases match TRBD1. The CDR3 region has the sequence CASNSGQGNQPQHF. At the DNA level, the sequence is TGTGCCAGCAATTCGGGACAGGGCAATCAGCCCCAGCATTTT.